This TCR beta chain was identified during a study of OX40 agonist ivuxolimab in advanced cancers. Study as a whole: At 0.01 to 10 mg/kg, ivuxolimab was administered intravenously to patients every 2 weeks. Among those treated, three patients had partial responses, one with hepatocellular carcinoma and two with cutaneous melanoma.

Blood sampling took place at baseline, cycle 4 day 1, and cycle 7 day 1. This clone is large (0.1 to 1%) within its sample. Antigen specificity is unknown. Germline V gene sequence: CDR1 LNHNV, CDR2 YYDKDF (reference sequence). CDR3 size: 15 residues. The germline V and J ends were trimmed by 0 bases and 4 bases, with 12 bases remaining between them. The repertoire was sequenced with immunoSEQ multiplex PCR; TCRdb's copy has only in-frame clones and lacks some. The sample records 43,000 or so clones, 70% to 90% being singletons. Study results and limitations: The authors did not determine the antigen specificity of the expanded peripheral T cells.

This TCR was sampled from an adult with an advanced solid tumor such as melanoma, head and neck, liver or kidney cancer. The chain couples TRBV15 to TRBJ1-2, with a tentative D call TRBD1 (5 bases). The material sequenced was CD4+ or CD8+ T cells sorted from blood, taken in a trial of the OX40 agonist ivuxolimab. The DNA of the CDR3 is TGTGCCACCAGCAGAGAATCGCGGGACCCCTATGGCTACACCTTC. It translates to CATSRESRDPYGYTF.